These 25 T cell receptor beta chains were sequenced from one sample in a study of CD8 T cells in ankylosing spondylitis. One entry per CDR3 protein, called by TCRdb with MiXCR from the 5' RACE reads. The sample holds around 220,000 distinct CDR3 sequences, over 9.5% seen once. Source material: blood, either unsorted or a sorted T cell fraction (not recorded which). The source of these receptors is a male donor with ankylosing spondylitis or in good health (not recorded which).

This clonotype appeared many times. The rearrangement joins TRBV20-1 to TRBJ2-4; 11 bases align to TRBD2. Looked up from germline, CDR1 is DFQATT and CDR2 is SNEGSKA (reference sequence). V was pared by 4 bases and J by 7 bases, with 3 bases of the junction left unmatched. The CDR3 covers 13 residues. CDR3 bases: TGCAGTGCTATTAGCGGGGGGGCGAACATTCAGTACTTC. Its protein is CSAISGGANIQYF.

There are a few counts of this clonotype. This chain links TRBV7-9 with TRBJ2-5; D is undetermined. V was shortened by 1 base and J by 0 bases, with 12 bases between the two germline ends. The CDR3 runs 16 residues. The germline V gene has CDR1 SEHNR and CDR2 FQNEAQ (reference sequence). The CDR3 loop is CASSLGWTENQETQYF. The CDR3 bases are TGTGCCAGCAGCTTAGGGTGGACCGAGAACCAAGAGACCCAGTACTTC.

This clonotype was observed a handful of times. The chain carries TRBV6-2 or TRBV6-3 and TRBJ2-7; possibly TRBD1 for D (5 bases). Germline V lookup: CDR1 MNHEY, CDR2 SVGEGT. V was pared by 6 bases and J by 1 base, with 10 bases between. This CDR3 is built from 13 residues. In DNA, the CDR3 is TGTGCCAGCAGCCAGACAGCATCCTACGAGCAGTACTTC. Translated: CASSQTASYEQYF.

The J gene is TRBJ1-2, the V gene TRBV10-3; TRBD1 agrees at 7 bases. CDR1 is ENHRY, CDR2 SYGVKD, per germline. The CDR3 loop spans 13 amino acids. V shed 7 bases and J 3 bases; nucleotides not matched to a gene: 5. The CDR3 loop reads CAINMTGHYGYTF. In nucleotides, the CDR3 is TGTGCCATCAACATGACAGGGCACTATGGCTACACCTTC.

This clonotype was found a few times. V is TRBV7-8 and J is TRBJ1-6, with 11 bases matching TRBD1. After removal of 7 bases from V and 7 bases from J, the junction contained 15 bases not matched to a gene. The CDR3 loop spans 18 amino acids. Germline V gene data show CDR1 as SGHVS and CDR2 as FQNEAQ. The CDR3: CASTEWDRGVLVNSPLHF. In DNA, the CDR3 is TGTGCCAGCACCGAGTGGGACAGGGGGGTTCTTGTGAATTCACCCCTCCACTTT.

This clonotype occurred many times. The chain joins TRBV9 to TRBJ1-5; D is undetermined. This CDR3 has 14 amino acids. V gave up 3 bases and J gave up 3 bases, with 10 bases separating them. Per the germline V gene, CDR1 is SGDLS and CDR2 is YYNGEE. The CDR3 DNA reads as TGTGCCAGCAGCGCCGGAGGCAACAATCAGCCCCAGCATTTT. As protein: CASSAGGNNQPQHF.

Only a few counts were recorded for this clonotype. V is TRBV3-1 and J is TRBJ1-2; maybe TRBD1 (6 bases). The CDR3 is made up of 15 amino acids. Trimming left V 4 bases short and J 4 bases short, with 16 bases between. The germline gives CDR1 LGHDT, CDR2 YNNKEL (reference sequence). For the CDR3, the DNA is TGTGCCAGCAGCCGTCCAGAGGGGGGGGTCTATGGCTACACCTTC. Protein: CASSRPEGGVYGYTF.

To note about this clonotype: This may stem from a read error, because a much larger clone lies one nucleotide away. J is TRBJ1-5 and V is TRBV5-1, with D hard to call. The length of the CDR3 is 13 residues. Germline assignment: CDR1 SGHRS and CDR2 YFSETQ. The DNA of the CDR3 is TGCGCCAGCAGCTTGGACCCTAATCAGCCCCGGCATTTT. It yields the protein CASSLDPNQPRHF.

This clonotype was counted at least ten times. The chain has TRBV20-1 and TRBJ1-1, with 8 bases identical to TRBD1. The CDR3 totals 15 residues. The junction had 6 bases not matched to a gene; V was cut back by 2 bases and J by 1 base. Germline CDR1 DFQATT, CDR2 SNEGSKA (reference sequence). The CDR3 region is CSARSHDRGNTEAFF. Here the CDR3 DNA reads TGCAGTGCTAGATCACACGACAGGGGGAACACTGAAGCTTTCTTT.

The V and J genes are TRBV12-3 or TRBV12-4 and TRBJ1-3; D may be TRBD1 (6 bases). V lost 5 bases, J lost 4 bases, and 15 bases lay in between. The CDR3 length is 15 residues. CDR3 sequence (DNA): TGTGCCAGCAGTCCCTACAGGGATTCAGGAAACACCATATATTTT. It translates to CASSPYRDSGNTIYF.

The V call is TRBV5-5, the J call TRBJ2-2, with 7 positions matching TRBD1. The CDR3 totals 17 residues. J was trimmed by 1 base and V by 0 bases; bases with no gene match: 6. Germline CDR1 and CDR2: SGHKS and YYEKEE (reference sequence). The CDR3 DNA reads as TGTGCCAGCAGCTTGGAGGCGCAGGGGGTGAACACCGGGGAGCTGTTTTTT. Protein sequence: CASSLEAQGVNTGELFF. The full variable domain, rest sourced from reference TRBV5-5 and TRBJ2-2, is DAGVTQSPTHLIKTRGQQVTLRCSPISGHKSVSWYQQVLGQGPQFIFQYYEKEERGRGNFPDRFSARQFPNYSSELNVNALLLGDSALYLCASSLEAQGVNTGELFFGEGSRLTVL.

This clonotype has a count of ten or more. J is TRBJ2-5 and V is TRBV12-3 or TRBV12-4, with D unresolved. The CDR3 covers 13 residues. Between the trimmed V and J ends, which lost 7 bases and 5 bases, there was a span of 14 bases. The CDR3 loop reads CASTPSGRETQYF. The CDR3 region has the DNA TGTGCCAGCACTCCCTCCGGACGGGAGACCCAGTACTTC.

In this sample, this clonotype turned up many times. DNA for the CDR3: TGCAGTGCCTCTTTACAGGGAAACTATGGCTACACCTTC. This gives the protein CSASLQGNYGYTF. This chain connects TRBV20-1 to TRBJ1-2; D is perhaps TRBD1 (6 bases). The germline V gene has CDR1 DFQATT and CDR2 SNEGSKA (reference sequence). The CDR3 extends over 13 amino acids. Trimming stripped 6 bases from V and 2 bases from J, with 13 bases between.

This chain links TRBV18 with TRBJ2-1, with 7 positions matching TRBD1. With 6 bases clipped from V and 2 bases from J, the junction kept 7 bases outside the gene matches. The CDR3 is 15 residues long. Germline-derived CDR1 and CDR2 are KGHSH and LQKENI. CDR3 DNA sequence: TGTGCCAGCTCGCTCGGACAGGTCACCTACAATGAGCAGTTCTTC. Its translation is CASSLGQVTYNEQFF.

This clonotype was found many times. This chain uses TRBV20-1 with TRBJ1-1, with D perhaps matching TRBD1 (6 bases). Germline values: CDR1 DFQATT, CDR2 SNEGSKA (reference sequence). V was trimmed by 1 base and J by 8 bases, leaving 8 bases between them. The CDR3 sequence is 11 residues long. CDR3 sequence (DNA): TGCAGTGCTAGAGCTAGGGGGGAAGCTTTCTTT. It yields the protein CSARARGEAFF.

This clonotype was recorded many times. This rearrangement joins TRBV12-3 or TRBV12-4 to TRBJ2-7; D call uncertain. CDR3 length: 14 residues. V shed 6 bases and J shed 5 bases, with 17 bases lying between them. The CDR3 spells CASRRDTSGDEQYF. The CDR3 DNA reads TGTGCCAGCAGACGCGACACGTCTGGGGACGAGCAGTACTTC.

This clonotype was seen at least ten times. This chain uses TRBV7-9 with TRBJ2-1; TRBD1 agrees at 8 bases. Germline V gene sequence: CDR1 SEHNR, CDR2 FQNEAQ (reference sequence). This CDR3 contains 14 residues. Losses at the gene ends were 5 bases for V and 8 bases for J; bases not matched to a gene: 8. The DNA of the CDR3 is TGTGCCAGCAGCCTGGACAGGGTTTCAGATGAGCAGTTCTTC. It codes for CASSLDRVSDEQFF. Combining the CDR3 with reference TRBV7-9 and TRBJ2-1 gives the whole variable domain DTGVSQNPRHKITKRGQNVTFRCDPISEHNRLYWYRQTLGQGPEFLTYFQNEAQLEKSRLLSDRFSAERPKGSFSTLEIQRTEQGDSAMYLCASSLDRVSDEQFFGPGTRLTVL.

Comment on this clonotype: Possible read error: a much larger clone is one base away. The rearrangement uses TRBV3-1 and TRBJ2-5, with D tentatively TRBD2 (6 bases). The CDR3 has 16 amino acids. CDR1 and CDR2 from the germline V gene are LGHDT and YNNKEL (reference sequence). CDR3 sequence reads: CASSPRGRLGQDTQYF. CDR3 DNA: TGTGCCAGCAGCCCCCGTGGGAGGCTAGGACAAGACACCCAGTACTTC.

This clonotype was seen ten or more times. This chain links TRBV6-1 with TRBJ1-5; 9 positions match TRBD1. The CDR3 sequence is 16 residues long. Looked up from germline, CDR1 is MNHNS and CDR2 is SASEGT. Trimming removed 5 bases from V and 5 bases from J; junction bases left unmatched: 10. CDR3 amino acids: CASSPGPDRGYQPQHF. CDR3 bases: TGTGCCAGCAGTCCCGGACCTGACAGGGGGTATCAGCCCCAGCATTTT.

This clonotype was counted many times. The chain uses TRBV7-2 and TRBJ2-1; D is uncertain. Germline lookup yields CDR1 SGHTA and CDR2 FQGNSA. The ends were cut back, 4 bases at V and 0 bases at J, with 16 bases in the middle. This CDR3 spans 17 amino acids. The CDR3 coding sequence is TGTGCCAGCAGCTCTGTCAGTGTATCGAACTCCTACAATGAGCAGTTCTTC. Its protein is CASSSVSVSNSYNEQFF.

This clonotype has at least ten counts. The CDR3 DNA reads TGCAGTGCATCTAGCGCGACGGGGGGGGAGCTGTTTTTT. It is translated as CSASSATGGELFF. The V call is TRBV20-1, the J call TRBJ2-2; possibly TRBD2 for D (6 bases). The germline gives CDR1 DFQATT, CDR2 SNEGSKA (reference sequence). This CDR3 has 13 amino acids. V lost 6 bases, J lost 8 bases, and 16 bases lay in between.

There are many counts of this clonotype. V gene TRBV5-1 combines with J gene TRBJ1-4, with D unresolved. This CDR3 spans 14 amino acids. Deletions cut 4 bases from V and 4 bases from J, with 11 bases between. Per germline, CDR1 SGHRS and CDR2 YFSETQ. Here the CDR3 DNA reads TGCGCCAGCAGCCCTTCTACCAATAATGAAAAACTGTTTTTT. Protein sequence: CASSPSTNNEKLFF.

This clonotype occurred many times. The rearrangement links TRBV12-3 or TRBV12-4 to TRBJ2-5; D gene ambiguous. The length of the CDR3 is 14 residues. The V gene lost 3 bases and the J gene lost 5 bases, with 13 bases spanning the gap. This CDR3 is CASSFYLRGETQYF. CDR3 DNA sequence: TGTGCCAGCAGTTTTTACCTTAGAGGCGAGACCCAGTACTTC.

This clonotype was seen ten or more times. The V gene is TRBV24-1, the J gene TRBJ2-1, with D uncertain. Trimming left V 1 base short and J 1 base short, with 7 bases between. Germline CDR1 and CDR2: KGHDR and SFDVKD. CDR3 length equals 15 residues. This chain's CDR3 is CATSDFRESYNEQFF. The CDR3, as DNA: TGTGCCACCAGTGATTTTAGGGAATCCTACAATGAGCAGTTCTTC.

V is TRBV12-3 or TRBV12-4 and J is TRBJ1-5; D gene uncertain. This CDR3 comprises 13 residues. The ends were cut back, 6 bases at V and 5 bases at J, with 11 bases in the middle. The CDR3, as DNA: TGTGCCAGCAGCCCATCAGAGTATCAGCCCCAGCATTTT. This codes for CASSPSEYQPQHF.